The clone carrying this T cell receptor beta chain has at least ten counts. Germline loops: CDR1 MNHEY, CDR2 SVGEGT. The V and J ends lost 6 bases and 1 base respectively, with 15 bases between them. CDR3 size: 15 residues. Time point described: newly diagnosed GD, antithyroid drugs for less than 3 months. PBMC-extracted RNA yielded the TCR library. Staff took approximately 8.7 milliliters of peripheral blood and put it into EDTA tubes. This specimen belongs to a study of regulatory T cells in long-lasting Graves disease. According to the study, TCR beta libraries were built with iRepertoire HTBI primers and CDR3-region Arm-PCR. TCRdb reprocessed the multiplex PCR reads with MiXCR, giving one entry per CDR3 protein. The table shows under 800,000 distinct CDR3 sequences, with 15% to 20% occurring only once. This same sample was also part of a study on T cells in Graves' hyperthyroidism and ophthalmopathy.

Material: peripheral blood mononuclear cells (PBMCs), obtained at new diagnosis, from a patient treated with antithyroid drugs. The sequence came from a woman between 25 and 40 years old with Graves disease. This chain connects TRBV6-2 or TRBV6-3 to TRBJ2-5; TRBD1 is a possible D gene (6 bases). As DNA, the CDR3 is TGTGCCAGCAGATCCGGACAGTTAGTCCAAGAGACCCAGTACTTC. The encoded protein is CASRSGQLVQETQYF.